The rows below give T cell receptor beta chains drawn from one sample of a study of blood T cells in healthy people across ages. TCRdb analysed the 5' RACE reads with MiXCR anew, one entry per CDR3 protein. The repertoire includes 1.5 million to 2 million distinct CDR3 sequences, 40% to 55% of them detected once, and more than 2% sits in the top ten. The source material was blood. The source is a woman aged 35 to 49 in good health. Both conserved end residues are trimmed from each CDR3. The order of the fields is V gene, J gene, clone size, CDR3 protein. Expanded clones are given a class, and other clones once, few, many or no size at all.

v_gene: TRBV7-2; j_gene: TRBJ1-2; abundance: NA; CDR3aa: ASSVQGGNYGYT
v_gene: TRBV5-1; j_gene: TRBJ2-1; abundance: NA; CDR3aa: ASSFLGTSVVRVEQF
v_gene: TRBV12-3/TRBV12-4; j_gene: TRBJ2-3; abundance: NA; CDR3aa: ASSLGRGGVDTQY
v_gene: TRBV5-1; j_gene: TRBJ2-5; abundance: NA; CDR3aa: ARSSQGDQETQY
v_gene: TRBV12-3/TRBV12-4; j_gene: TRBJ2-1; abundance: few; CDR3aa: ASSSRLAGRGNEQF
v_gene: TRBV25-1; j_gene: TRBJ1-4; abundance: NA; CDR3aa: ASSENWGRINEKLF
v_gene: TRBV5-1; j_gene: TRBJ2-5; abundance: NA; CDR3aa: ASSFPVGHQETQY
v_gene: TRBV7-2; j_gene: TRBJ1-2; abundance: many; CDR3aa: ASSFRDYGYT
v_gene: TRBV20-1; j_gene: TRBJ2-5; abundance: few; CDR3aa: SARWAAQETQY
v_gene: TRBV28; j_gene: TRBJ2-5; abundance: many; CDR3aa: ASSSRGTQY
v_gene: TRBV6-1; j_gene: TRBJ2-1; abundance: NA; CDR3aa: ASSESRGLAAEQF
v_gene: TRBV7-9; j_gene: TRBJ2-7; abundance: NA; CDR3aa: ASSLLGQGHEEQY
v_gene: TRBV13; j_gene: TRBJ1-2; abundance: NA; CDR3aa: ASRPQIGQPNYGYT
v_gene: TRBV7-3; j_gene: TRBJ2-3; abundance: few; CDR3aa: ASSLASQGTTDTQY
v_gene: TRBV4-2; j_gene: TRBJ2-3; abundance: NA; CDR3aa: ASSQEGGVTSGGVSTDTQY
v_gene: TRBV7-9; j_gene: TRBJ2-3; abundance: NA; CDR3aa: ASSLGAIADTQY
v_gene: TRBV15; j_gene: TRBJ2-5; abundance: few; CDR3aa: ATSRVGTGGRKEQY
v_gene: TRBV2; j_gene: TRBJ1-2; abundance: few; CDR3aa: ASSEWEGGEDYGYT
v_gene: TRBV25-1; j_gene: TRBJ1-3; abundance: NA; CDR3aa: ASSISGNTIY
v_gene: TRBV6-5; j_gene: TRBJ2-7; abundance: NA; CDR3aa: ASSQTGGVTYEQY
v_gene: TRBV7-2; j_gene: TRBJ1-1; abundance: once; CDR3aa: ASSSHRGATEAF
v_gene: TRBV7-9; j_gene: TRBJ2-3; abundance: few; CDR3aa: ASSPHTQY
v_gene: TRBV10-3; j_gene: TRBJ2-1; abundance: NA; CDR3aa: AISDQARSYNEQF
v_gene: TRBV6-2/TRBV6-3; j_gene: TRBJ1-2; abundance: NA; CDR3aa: ASSPVLVLPGQNYGYT
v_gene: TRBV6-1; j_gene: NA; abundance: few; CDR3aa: ASSEALGGDEQY
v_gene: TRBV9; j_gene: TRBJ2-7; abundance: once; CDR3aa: ASRSGIGDRGRYEQY
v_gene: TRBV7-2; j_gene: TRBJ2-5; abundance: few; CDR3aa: ASSLAGFGGGTQETQY
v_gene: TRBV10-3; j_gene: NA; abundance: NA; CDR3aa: AIKQSSYNEQY
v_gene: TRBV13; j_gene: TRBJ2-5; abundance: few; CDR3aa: ASSAISREGGGTQY
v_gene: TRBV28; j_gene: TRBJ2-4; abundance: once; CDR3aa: ASSPSGGATKNIQY
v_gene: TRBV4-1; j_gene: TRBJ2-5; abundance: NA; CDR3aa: ASSPEASALQETQY
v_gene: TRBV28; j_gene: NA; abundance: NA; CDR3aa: ASSLEERDPLTSTSETQY
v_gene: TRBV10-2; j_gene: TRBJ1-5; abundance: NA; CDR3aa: ASSVNQGSNQPQH
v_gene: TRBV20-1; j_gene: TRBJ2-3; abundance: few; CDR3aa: SARAREELAPSTDTQY
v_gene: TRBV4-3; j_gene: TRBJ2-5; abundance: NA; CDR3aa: ASSQDMTGGFETQY
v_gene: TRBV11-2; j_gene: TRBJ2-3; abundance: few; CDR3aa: ASSLLAGGPGDTQY
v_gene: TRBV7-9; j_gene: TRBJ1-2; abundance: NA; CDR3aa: ASSLAIGGNYGYT
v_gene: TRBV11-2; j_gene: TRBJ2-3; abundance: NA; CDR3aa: AIRASSTDTQY
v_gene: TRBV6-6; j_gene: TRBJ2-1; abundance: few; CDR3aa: ASSSPAGEQF
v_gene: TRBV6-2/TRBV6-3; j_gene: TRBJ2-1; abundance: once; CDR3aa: ASSPAPAGRLGQF
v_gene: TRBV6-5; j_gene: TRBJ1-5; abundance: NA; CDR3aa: ASSRDLVQPQH
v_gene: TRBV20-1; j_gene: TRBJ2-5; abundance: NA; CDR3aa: SAETDKQYQETQY
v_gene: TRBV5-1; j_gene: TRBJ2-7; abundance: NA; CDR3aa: ASSLSGTSGGSWYEQY
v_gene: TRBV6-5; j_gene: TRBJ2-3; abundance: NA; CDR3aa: ASTSASDTQY
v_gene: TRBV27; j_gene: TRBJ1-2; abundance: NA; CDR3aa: ASSLYPQPDGYT
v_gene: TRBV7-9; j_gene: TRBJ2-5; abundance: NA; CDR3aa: ASSPSGLTQY
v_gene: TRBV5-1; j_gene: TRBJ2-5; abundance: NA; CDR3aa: ASSLAAGTSGGNQETQY